This T cell receptor beta chain comes out of a study of OX40 agonist ivuxolimab in advanced cancers. Study details: At 0.01 to 10 mg/kg, ivuxolimab was administered intravenously to patients every 2 weeks. Previous treatment with anti-PD-1, anti-PD-L1 or anti-CTLA-4 therapy was allowed; 30% to 50% had received some. Study-level results: Dose levels from 0.1 to 3.0 mg/kg saw CD4+ and CD8+ blood T cells expand clonally by week 6.

This clone was seen once. Its antigen is still unknown. TCRdb's copy holds only in-frame clones and misses some; the assay was immunoSEQ multiplex PCR. The table has about 98,000 clones, roughly 93% seen once. Trimming stripped 0 bases from V and 6 bases from J, with 12 bases between. The CDR3 totals 15 residues. CDR1 SGDLS and CDR2 YYNGEE come from the germline V gene. This TCR derives from an adult with an advanced solid tumor such as melanoma, head and neck, liver or kidney cancer. This sequence joins TRBV9 and TRBJ2-2; D is unresolved. Here the sequenced sample was CD4+ or CD8+ T cells sorted from blood, taken in a trial of the OX40 agonist ivuxolimab. The CDR3 region is CASSVESWGPGELFF. In nucleotides, the CDR3 is TGTGCCAGCAGCGTAGAGTCGTGGGGTCCCGGGGAGCTGTTTTTT.